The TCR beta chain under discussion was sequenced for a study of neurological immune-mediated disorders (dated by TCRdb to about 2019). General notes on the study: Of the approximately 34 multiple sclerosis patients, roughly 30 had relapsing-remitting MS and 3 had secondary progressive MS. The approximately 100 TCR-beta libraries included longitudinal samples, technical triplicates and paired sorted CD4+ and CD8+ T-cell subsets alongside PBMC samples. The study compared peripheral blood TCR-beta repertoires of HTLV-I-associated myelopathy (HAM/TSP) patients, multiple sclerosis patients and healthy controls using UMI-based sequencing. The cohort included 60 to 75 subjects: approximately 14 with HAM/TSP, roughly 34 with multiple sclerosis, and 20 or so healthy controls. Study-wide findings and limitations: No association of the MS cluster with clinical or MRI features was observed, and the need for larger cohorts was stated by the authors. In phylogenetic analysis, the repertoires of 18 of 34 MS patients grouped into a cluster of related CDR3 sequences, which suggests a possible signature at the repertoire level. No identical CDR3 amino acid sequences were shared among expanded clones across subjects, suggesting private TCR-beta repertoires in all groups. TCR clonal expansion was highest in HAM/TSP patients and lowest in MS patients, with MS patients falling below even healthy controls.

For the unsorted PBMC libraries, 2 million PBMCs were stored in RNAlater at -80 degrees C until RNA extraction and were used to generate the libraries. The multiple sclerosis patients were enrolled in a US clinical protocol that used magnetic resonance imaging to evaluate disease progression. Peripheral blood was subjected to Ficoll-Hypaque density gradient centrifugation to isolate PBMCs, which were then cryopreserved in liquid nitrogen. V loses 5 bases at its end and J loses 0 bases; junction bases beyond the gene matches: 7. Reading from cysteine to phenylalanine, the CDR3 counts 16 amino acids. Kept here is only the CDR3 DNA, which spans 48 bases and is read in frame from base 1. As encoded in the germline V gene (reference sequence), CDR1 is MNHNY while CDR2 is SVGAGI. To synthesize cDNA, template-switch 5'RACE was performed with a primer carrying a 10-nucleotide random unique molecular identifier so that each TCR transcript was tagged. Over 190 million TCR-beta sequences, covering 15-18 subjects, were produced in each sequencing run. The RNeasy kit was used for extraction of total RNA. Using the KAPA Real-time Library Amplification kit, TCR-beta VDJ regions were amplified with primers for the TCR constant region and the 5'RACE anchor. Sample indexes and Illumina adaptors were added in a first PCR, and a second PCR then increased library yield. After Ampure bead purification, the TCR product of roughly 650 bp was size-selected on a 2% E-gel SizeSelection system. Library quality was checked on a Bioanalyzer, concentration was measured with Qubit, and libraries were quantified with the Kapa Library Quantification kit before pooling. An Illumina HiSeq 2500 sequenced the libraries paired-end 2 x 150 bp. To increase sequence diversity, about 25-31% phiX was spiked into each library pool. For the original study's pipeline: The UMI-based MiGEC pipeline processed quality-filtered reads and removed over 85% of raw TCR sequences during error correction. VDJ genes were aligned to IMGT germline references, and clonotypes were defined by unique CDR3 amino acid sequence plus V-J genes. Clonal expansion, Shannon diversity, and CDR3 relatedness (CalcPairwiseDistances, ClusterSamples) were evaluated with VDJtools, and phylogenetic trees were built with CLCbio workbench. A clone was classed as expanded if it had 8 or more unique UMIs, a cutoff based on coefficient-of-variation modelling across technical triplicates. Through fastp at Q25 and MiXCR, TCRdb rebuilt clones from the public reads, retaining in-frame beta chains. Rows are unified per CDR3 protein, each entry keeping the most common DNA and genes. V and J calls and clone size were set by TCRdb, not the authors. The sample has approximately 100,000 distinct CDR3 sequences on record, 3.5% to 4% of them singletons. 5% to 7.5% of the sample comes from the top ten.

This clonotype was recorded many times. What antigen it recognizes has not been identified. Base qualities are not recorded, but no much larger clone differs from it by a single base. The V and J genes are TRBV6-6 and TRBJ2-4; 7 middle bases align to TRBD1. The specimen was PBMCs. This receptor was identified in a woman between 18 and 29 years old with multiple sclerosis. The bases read TGTGCCAGCAGTACTGGACAGGTTTTAGCCAAAAACATTCAGTACTTC. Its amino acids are CASSTGQVLAKNIQYF.